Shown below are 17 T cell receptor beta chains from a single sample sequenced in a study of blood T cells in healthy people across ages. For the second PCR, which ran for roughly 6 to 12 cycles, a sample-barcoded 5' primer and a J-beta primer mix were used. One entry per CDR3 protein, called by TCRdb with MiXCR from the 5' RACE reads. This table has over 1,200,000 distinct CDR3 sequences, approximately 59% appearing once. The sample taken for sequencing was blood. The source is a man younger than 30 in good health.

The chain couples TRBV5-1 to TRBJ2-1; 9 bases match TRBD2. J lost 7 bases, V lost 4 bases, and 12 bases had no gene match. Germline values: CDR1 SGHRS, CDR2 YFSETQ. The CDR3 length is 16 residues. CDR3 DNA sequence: TGCGCCAGCAGCCCCCCCCTAGCGGGGATAAGGAATGAGCAGTTCTTC. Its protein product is CASSPPLAGIRNEQFF.

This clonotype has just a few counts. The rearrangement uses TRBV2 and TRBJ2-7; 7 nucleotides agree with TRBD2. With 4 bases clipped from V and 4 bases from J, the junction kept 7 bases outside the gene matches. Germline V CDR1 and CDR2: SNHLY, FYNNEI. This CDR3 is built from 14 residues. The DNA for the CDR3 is TGTGCCAGCAGTGGAGGCGAGCGGGGTTACGAGCAGTACTTC. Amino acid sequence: CASSGGERGYEQYF.

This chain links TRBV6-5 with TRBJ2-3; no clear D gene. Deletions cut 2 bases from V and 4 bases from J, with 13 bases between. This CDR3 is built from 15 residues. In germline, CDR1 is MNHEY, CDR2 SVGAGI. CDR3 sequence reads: CASSYAGSFADTQYF. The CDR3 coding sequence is TGTGCCAGCAGTTACGCTGGAAGTTTTGCAGATACGCAGTATTTT.

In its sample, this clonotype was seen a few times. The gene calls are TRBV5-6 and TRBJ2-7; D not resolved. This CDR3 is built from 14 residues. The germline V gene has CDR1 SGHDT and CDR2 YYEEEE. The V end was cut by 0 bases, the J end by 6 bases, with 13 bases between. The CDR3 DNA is TGTGCCAGCAGCTTGGGGGTCACCTTGGGCGAGCAGTACTTC. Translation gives CASSLGVTLGEQYF.

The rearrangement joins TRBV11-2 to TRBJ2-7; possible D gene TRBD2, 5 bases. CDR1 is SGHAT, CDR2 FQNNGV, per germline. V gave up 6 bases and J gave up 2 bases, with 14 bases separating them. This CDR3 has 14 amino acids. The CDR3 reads CASRLDGRAYEQYF. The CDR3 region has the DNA TGTGCCAGCAGACTGGACGGGCGGGCCTACGAGCAGTACTTC.

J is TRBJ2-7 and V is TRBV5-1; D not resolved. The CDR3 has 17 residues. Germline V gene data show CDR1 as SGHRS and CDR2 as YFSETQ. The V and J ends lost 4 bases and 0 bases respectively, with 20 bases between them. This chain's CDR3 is CASSPGWPTPNSYEQYF. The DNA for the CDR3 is TGCGCCAGCAGCCCAGGATGGCCAACCCCCAACTCCTACGAGCAGTACTTC. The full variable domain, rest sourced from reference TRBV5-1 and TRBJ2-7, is KAGVTQTPRYLIKTRGQQVTLSCSPISGHRSVSWYQQTPGQGLQFLFEYFSETQRNKGNFPGRFSGRQFSNSRSEMNVSTLELGDSALYLCASSPGWPTPNSYEQYFGPGTRLTVT.

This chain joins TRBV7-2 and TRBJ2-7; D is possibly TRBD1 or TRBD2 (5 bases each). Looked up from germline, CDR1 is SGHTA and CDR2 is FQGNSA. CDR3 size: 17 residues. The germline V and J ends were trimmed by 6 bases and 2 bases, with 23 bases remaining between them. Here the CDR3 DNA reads TGTGCCAGCAGTCCGACACGGGACCTCTGGGGCCCCTACGAGCAGTACTTC. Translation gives CASSPTRDLWGPYEQYF.

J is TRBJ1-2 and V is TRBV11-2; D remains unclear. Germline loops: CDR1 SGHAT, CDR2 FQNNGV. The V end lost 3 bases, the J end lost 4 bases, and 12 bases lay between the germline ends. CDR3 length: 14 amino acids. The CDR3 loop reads CASSFAGGFYGYTF. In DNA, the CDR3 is TGTGCCAGCAGCTTTGCAGGTGGATTCTATGGCTACACCTTC.

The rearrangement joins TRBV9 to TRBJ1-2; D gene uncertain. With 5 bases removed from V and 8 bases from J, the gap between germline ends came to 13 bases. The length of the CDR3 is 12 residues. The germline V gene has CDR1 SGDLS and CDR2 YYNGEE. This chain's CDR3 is CASSSGSGGYTF. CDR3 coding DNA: TGTGCCAGCAGTTCGGGAAGTGGGGGCTACACCTTC.

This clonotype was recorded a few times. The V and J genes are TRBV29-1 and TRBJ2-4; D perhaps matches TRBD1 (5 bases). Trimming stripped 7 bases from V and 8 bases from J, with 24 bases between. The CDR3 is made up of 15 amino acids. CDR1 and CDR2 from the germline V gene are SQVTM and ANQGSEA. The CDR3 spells CSADGGREGWDIQYF. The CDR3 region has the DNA TGCAGCGCCGATGGTGGCAGGGAAGGGTGGGACATTCAGTACTTC.

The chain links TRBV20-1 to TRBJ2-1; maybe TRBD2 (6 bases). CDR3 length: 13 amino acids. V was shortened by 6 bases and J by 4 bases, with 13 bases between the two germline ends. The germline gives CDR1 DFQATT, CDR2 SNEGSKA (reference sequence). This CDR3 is CSAPDYGYNEQFF. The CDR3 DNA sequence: TGCAGTGCGCCGGACTACGGATACAATGAGCAGTTCTTC.

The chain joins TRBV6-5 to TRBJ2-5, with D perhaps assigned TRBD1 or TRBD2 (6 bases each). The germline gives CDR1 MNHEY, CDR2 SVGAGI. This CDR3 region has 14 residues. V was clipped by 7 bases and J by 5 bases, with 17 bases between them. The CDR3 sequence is CASKPGHSGETQYF. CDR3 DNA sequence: TGTGCCAGCAAGCCGGGACACAGCGGGGAGACCCAGTACTTC.

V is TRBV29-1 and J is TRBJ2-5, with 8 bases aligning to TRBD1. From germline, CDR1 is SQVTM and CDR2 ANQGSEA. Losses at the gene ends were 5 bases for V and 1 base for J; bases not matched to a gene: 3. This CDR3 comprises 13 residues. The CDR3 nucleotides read TGCAGCGTTTTAGGGACAGGCCAAGAGACCCAGTACTTC. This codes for CSVLGTGQETQYF.

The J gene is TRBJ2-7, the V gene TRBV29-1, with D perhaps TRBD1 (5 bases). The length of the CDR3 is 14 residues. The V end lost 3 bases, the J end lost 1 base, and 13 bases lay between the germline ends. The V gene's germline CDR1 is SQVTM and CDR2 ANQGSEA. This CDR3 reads CSVEWAGLSYEQYF. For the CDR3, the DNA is TGCAGCGTTGAGTGGGCAGGGCTTTCCTACGAGCAGTACTTC.

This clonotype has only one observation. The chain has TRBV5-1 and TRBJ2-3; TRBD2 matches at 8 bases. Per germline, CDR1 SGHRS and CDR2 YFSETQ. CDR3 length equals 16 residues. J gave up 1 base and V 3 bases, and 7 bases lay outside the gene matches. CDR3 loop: CASSYRSGRRTDTQYF. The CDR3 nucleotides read TGCGCCAGCAGCTACCGGAGCGGGAGACGCACAGATACGCAGTATTTT.

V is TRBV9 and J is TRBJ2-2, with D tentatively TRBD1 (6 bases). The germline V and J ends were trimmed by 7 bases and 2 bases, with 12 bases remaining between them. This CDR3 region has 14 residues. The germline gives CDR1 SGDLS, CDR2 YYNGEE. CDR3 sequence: CASSDRLNTGELFF. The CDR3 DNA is TGTGCCAGCTCGGACAGACTTAACACCGGGGAGCTGTTTTTT. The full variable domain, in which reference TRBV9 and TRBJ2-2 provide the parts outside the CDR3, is DSGVTQTPKHLITATGQRVTLRCSPRSGDLSVYWYQQSLDQGLQFLIQYYNGEERAKGNILERFSAQQFPDLHSELNLSSLELGDSALYFCASSDRLNTGELFFGEGSRLTVL.

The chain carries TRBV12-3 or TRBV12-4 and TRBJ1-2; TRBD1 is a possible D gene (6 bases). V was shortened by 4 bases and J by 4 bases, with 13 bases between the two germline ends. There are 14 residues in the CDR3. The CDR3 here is CASSSRTATYGYTF. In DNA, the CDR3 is TGTGCCAGCAGTTCCCGGACAGCGACCTATGGCTACACCTTC.